This T cell receptor beta chain came from a study of CD8 T cells in ankylosing spondylitis. Study conclusions and caveats: Seemingly distinctive of ankylosing spondylitis blood was a TCR beta motif formed by eight highly homologous variants. Reportedly, significant enrichment of disease-linked clones occurred in matched ankylosing spondylitis synovial fluid. Peripheral blood samples showed relatively rare disease-linked clones, and these clones were CD8+.

Molecular-barcoded quantitative 5'-RACE produced these TCR beta libraries. TCRdb recomputed calls from the 5' RACE reads with MiXCR, one row per CDR3 protein. The table has some 240,000 distinct CDR3 sequences, 7% to 8% seen once. CDR3 length equals 15 residues. The germline gives CDR1 SGHKS, CDR2 YYEKEE (reference sequence). The V end was cut by 4 bases, the J end by 3 bases, with 17 bases between. Points on this clonotype: Antigen: not known.

The sample consisted of blood, either unsorted or a sorted T cell fraction (not recorded which). The chain has TRBV5-5 and TRBJ2-7, with D perhaps TRBD1 (6 bases). The sequence was obtained from a male donor with ankylosing spondylitis. The chain's CDR3 is CASSTTGPLDYEQYF. The CDR3 DNA reads TGTGCCAGCAGCACCACAGGGCCTTTGGACTACGAGCAGTACTTC.